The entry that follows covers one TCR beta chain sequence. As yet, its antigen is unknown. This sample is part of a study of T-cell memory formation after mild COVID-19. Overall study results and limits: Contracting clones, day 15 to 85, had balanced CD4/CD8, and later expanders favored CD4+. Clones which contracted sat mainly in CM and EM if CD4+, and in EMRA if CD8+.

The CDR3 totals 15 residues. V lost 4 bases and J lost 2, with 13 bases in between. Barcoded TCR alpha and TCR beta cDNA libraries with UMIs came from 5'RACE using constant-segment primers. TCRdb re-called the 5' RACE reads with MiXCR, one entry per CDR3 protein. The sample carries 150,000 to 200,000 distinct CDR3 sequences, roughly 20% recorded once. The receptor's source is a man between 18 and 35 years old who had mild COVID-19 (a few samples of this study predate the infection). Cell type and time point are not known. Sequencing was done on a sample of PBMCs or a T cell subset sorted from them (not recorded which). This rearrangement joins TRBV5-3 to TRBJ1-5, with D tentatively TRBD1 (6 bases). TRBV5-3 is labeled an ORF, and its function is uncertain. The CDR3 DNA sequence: TGTGCCAGAAGCGCCCAGGGGAACGGCAATCAGCCCCAGCATTTT. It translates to CARSAQGNGNQPQHF.